This T cell receptor (beta chain) comes out of a study of T-cell memory formation after mild COVID-19. Overall study findings and caveats: Pre-infection memory held some responding clones, suggesting pre-existing cross-reactive T cells responded. CD4+ contracting clones were mainly CM and EM; CD8+ ones, EMRA.

TCRdb fed the 5' RACE reads into MiXCR, producing one record per CDR3 protein. The top ten clones hold 12% of a sample with hundreds of thousands of distinct CDR3 sequences, just over 20% of them seen once. Details on this clonotype: Its antigen is still unknown.

V lost 0 bases, J lost 6 bases, and 15 bases lay in between. This CDR3 contains 16 residues. Germline V gives CDR1 MNHEY, CDR2 SVGAGI. The specimen sequenced was PBMCs or a T cell subset sorted from them (not recorded which). This clonotype was sampled from an adult woman who had mild COVID-19 (a few samples of this study predate the infection). Cell type and time point are not known. The V gene is TRBV6-5, the J gene TRBJ2-1; D gene uncertain. The CDR3 loop reads CASSYSVGEEFNEQFF. The DNA of the CDR3 is TGTGCCAGCAGTTACTCGGTTGGTGAAGAGTTCAATGAGCAGTTCTTC.